Here is one T cell receptor beta chain with its context. Its antigen remains unidentified. TCRdb keeps only in-frame clones here, not all; method: immunoSEQ multiplex PCR. The repertoire holds 130,000 to 150,000 clones, with more than 80% as singletons. The sample comes from a study of cytomegalovirus exposure and HLA in healthy donors. Study observations and caveats: The study put about 180 TCR beta chains on its list as cytomegalovirus-associated.

Sequenced: PBMCs. The receptor was derived from a woman in her twenties or thirties in good health and CMV-seropositive.

CDR3 sequence (DNA): TGCAGTGCTAGACTAGTAAGCGAGCAGTACTTC. Translation gives CSARLVSEQYF. This chain joins TRBV20-1 and TRBJ2-7; D call uncertain. The CDR3 sequence is 11 residues long. Trimming stripped 2 bases from V and 6 bases from J, with 8 bases between. Germline assignment: CDR1 DFQATT and CDR2 SNEGSKA (reference sequence).